These T cell receptor beta chains were read from a single sample in a study of T cells after yellow fever vaccination. TCRdb analysed the 5' RACE reads with MiXCR anew, one entry per CDR3 protein. The sample has 500,000 to 650,000 distinct CDR3 sequences; roughly 17% are singletons. The sample here was PBMCs, taken less than 6 days after the first yellow fever vaccination. These receptors were taken from a man aged 18-30 years who received the YFV17D yellow fever vaccine. Each CDR3 is given with its conserved first and last residue. D genes are given only for firm matches. Rows may omit the clone size; those that give it use once, few, many or a size class.

d_gene: -
abundance: few
v_gene: TRBV7-9
j_gene: TRBJ1-1
CDR3nt: TGTGCCAGCAGCTTAGCAGGACGGGAAGCTTTCTTT
CDR3aa: CASSLAGREAFF

d_gene: -
abundance: -
v_gene: TRBV5-1
j_gene: TRBJ2-1
CDR3nt: TGCGCCAGCAGTGCCAGGGACTGGAATGAGCAGTTCTTC
CDR3aa: CASSARDWNEQFF

d_gene: -
abundance: few
v_gene: TRBV7-9
j_gene: TRBJ2-1
CDR3nt: TGTGCCAGCAGCCCCGGGGAGCAGTTCTTC
CDR3aa: CASSPGEQFF

d_gene: TRBD1
abundance: many
v_gene: TRBV4-1
j_gene: TRBJ1-3
CDR3nt: TGCGCCAGCAGCCTTGACAGGGGGCACGGAAACACCATATATTTT
CDR3aa: CASSLDRGHGNTIYF

d_gene: -
abundance: few
v_gene: TRBV11-2
j_gene: TRBJ2-7
CDR3nt: TGTGCCAGCAGCTTAGTCCTAATTACTAACGAGCAGTACTTC
CDR3aa: CASSLVLITNEQYF

d_gene: -
abundance: -
v_gene: TRBV15
j_gene: TRBJ2-2
CDR3nt: TGTGCCACCAGCAGAGGGGGACTGGGGAACACCGGGGAGCTGTTTTTT
CDR3aa: CATSRGGLGNTGELFF

d_gene: -
abundance: -
v_gene: TRBV5-1
j_gene: TRBJ2-5
CDR3nt: TGCGCCAGCAGCTTTTTCTGGGAGACCCAGTACTTC
CDR3aa: CASSFFWETQYF

d_gene: -
abundance: few
v_gene: TRBV4-3
j_gene: TRBJ1-2
CDR3nt: TGCGCCAGCAGCCAAGACTGGCGGACAGACTATGGCTACACCTTC
CDR3aa: CASSQDWRTDYGYTF

d_gene: -
abundance: few
v_gene: TRBV11-2
j_gene: TRBJ2-7
CDR3nt: TGTGCCAGCAGCTTAACAGGGCCGGCCTACGAGCAGTACTTC
CDR3aa: CASSLTGPAYEQYF

d_gene: -
abundance: few
v_gene: TRBV5-1
j_gene: TRBJ2-3
CDR3nt: TGCGCCAGCAGGCGGGCATCTAGCACAGATACGCAGTATTTT
CDR3aa: CASRRASSTDTQYF

d_gene: -
abundance: -
v_gene: TRBV7-9
j_gene: TRBJ1-5
CDR3nt: TGTGCCAGCAGCCAGGACGTGCAGCCCCAGCATTTT
CDR3aa: CASSQDVQPQHF

d_gene: -
abundance: -
v_gene: TRBV3-1
j_gene: TRBJ2-7
CDR3nt: TGTGCCAGCAGCAGGACGGTACATAGCTCCTACGAGCAGTACTTC
CDR3aa: CASSRTVHSSYEQYF

d_gene: -
abundance: many
v_gene: TRBV9
j_gene: TRBJ2-3
CDR3nt: TGTGCCAGCAGCGTAGGTTCAACAGATACGCAGTATTTT
CDR3aa: CASSVGSTDTQYF

d_gene: TRBD2
abundance: -
v_gene: TRBV4-2
j_gene: TRBJ2-1
CDR3nt: TGTGCCAGCAGCCAAGAACCCCGGACTACGCGGGGGGTAAATGAGCAGTTCTTC
CDR3aa: CASSQEPRTTRGVNEQFF

d_gene: -
abundance: few
v_gene: TRBV7-2
j_gene: TRBJ1-1
CDR3nt: TGTGCCAGCAGCTCCCCGGGAGTCGGAAACACTGAAGCTTTCTTT
CDR3aa: CASSSPGVGNTEAFF

d_gene: -
abundance: few
v_gene: TRBV10-3
j_gene: TRBJ1-1
CDR3nt: TGTGCCATCAGTGCCAGGAATACTGAAGCTTTCTTT
CDR3aa: CAISARNTEAFF

d_gene: TRBD2
abundance: few
v_gene: TRBV20-1
j_gene: TRBJ2-1
CDR3nt: TGCAGTGCTAGAGCCAGACTAGCGGGGAACAATGAGCAGTTCTTC
CDR3aa: CSARARLAGNNEQFF

d_gene: -
abundance: -
v_gene: TRBV6-5
j_gene: TRBJ1-1
CDR3nt: TGTGCCAGCAGTTACTCGACACAGGGTGGGACTGAAGCTTTCTTT
CDR3aa: CASSYSTQGGTEAFF

d_gene: -
abundance: few
v_gene: TRBV7-2
j_gene: TRBJ1-1
CDR3nt: TGTGCCAGCACCCCAGGCGGGAACACTGAAGCTTTCTTT
CDR3aa: CASTPGGNTEAFF

d_gene: -
abundance: few
v_gene: TRBV11-2
j_gene: TRBJ2-7
CDR3nt: TGTGCCAGCAGCTTAGAAGGGAGACGGACCTACGAGCAGTACTTC
CDR3aa: CASSLEGRRTYEQYF

d_gene: -
abundance: -
v_gene: TRBV7-2
j_gene: TRBJ2-3
CDR3nt: TGTGCCAGCAGTCAAATGGGGGGGCCACGCACAGATACGCAGTATTTT
CDR3aa: CASSQMGGPRTDTQYF

d_gene: -
abundance: -
v_gene: TRBV3-1
j_gene: TRBJ2-3
CDR3nt: TGTGCCAGCAGCCAAGATGGGGACCGAGGCACAGATACGCAGTATTTT
CDR3aa: CASSQDGDRGTDTQYF

d_gene: -
abundance: few
v_gene: TRBV6-1
j_gene: TRBJ2-7
CDR3nt: TGTGCCAGCAGCCCCGGGACTTTGAACGAGCAGTACTTC
CDR3aa: CASSPGTLNEQYF

d_gene: -
abundance: many
v_gene: TRBV20-1
j_gene: TRBJ1-3
CDR3nt: TGCAGTGCTAGAGATCCGAGTAGCTCTGGAAACACCATATATTTT
CDR3aa: CSARDPSSSGNTIYF

d_gene: -
abundance: -
v_gene: TRBV9
j_gene: TRBJ2-3
CDR3nt: TGTGCCAGCAGCGTCTCCCTGGAGGGCACAGATACGCAGTATTTT
CDR3aa: CASSVSLEGTDTQYF

d_gene: TRBD2
abundance: few
v_gene: TRBV3-1
j_gene: TRBJ2-1
CDR3nt: TGTGCCAGCAGCCAAGTTGGGGGGGGAAGGGACTACAATGAGCAGTTCTTC
CDR3aa: CASSQVGGGRDYNEQFF

d_gene: -
abundance: -
v_gene: TRBV5-6
j_gene: TRBJ2-7
CDR3nt: TGTGCCAGCAGTGCCGGAGAGCGCCCCTACGAGCAGTACTTC
CDR3aa: CASSAGERPYEQYF

d_gene: TRBD1
abundance: few
v_gene: TRBV20-1
j_gene: TRBJ1-3
CDR3nt: TGCAGTGCTAGAGATTGGACAGGAAGCTCTGGAAACACCATATATTTT
CDR3aa: CSARDWTGSSGNTIYF

d_gene: -
abundance: -
v_gene: TRBV11-3
j_gene: TRBJ2-1
CDR3nt: TGTGCCAGCAGCCCCACTGGGGCTAGCAAAGATGAGCAGTTCTTC
CDR3aa: CASSPTGASKDEQFF

d_gene: -
abundance: -
v_gene: TRBV5-1
j_gene: TRBJ2-5
CDR3nt: TGCGCCAGCAGCTTGTTACTGCGAGAGACCCAGTACTTC
CDR3aa: CASSLLLRETQYF

d_gene: TRBD2
abundance: few
v_gene: TRBV11-1
j_gene: TRBJ2-1
CDR3nt: TGTGCCAGCAGCTTAGGGATTGGGAGTAGCGGGGGGCTCTACAACAATGAGCAGTTCTTC
CDR3aa: CASSLGIGSSGGLYNNEQFF

d_gene: TRBD1
abundance: -
v_gene: TRBV28
j_gene: TRBJ1-5
CDR3nt: TGTGCCAGTGGGGGACAGGGTGCTCAGCCCCAGCATTTT
CDR3aa: CASGGQGAQPQHF

d_gene: TRBD1
abundance: -
v_gene: TRBV3-1
j_gene: TRBJ1-1
CDR3nt: TGTGCCAGCACTCGACGGACAGGGGGCTCTGAAGCTTTCTTT
CDR3aa: CASTRRTGGSEAFF

d_gene: TRBD1
abundance: few
v_gene: TRBV7-2
j_gene: TRBJ2-1
CDR3nt: TGTGCCAGCAGCTTCGACAGGGAAAACAATGAGCAGTTCTTC
CDR3aa: CASSFDRENNEQFF

d_gene: -
abundance: -
v_gene: TRBV6-5
j_gene: TRBJ2-3
CDR3nt: TGTGCCAGCAGTTACACCTACTCAGATACGCAGTATTTT
CDR3aa: CASSYTYSDTQYF

d_gene: -
abundance: -
v_gene: TRBV20-1
j_gene: TRBJ1-2
CDR3nt: TGCAGTGTAACGCAGTTATCCAACTATGGCTACACCTTC
CDR3aa: CSVTQLSNYGYTF

d_gene: -
abundance: many
v_gene: TRBV5-1
j_gene: TRBJ2-2
CDR3nt: TGCGCCAGCAGCTTCTTTCTTAGGCCCGACCATCCCACCGGGGAGCTGTTTTTT
CDR3aa: CASSFFLRPDHPTGELFF

d_gene: TRBD2
abundance: few
v_gene: TRBV20-1
j_gene: TRBJ2-1
CDR3nt: TGCAGTGCTAGAGTTAGCGGGGGGGCTAATGAGCAGTTCTTC
CDR3aa: CSARVSGGANEQFF

d_gene: -
abundance: -
v_gene: TRBV7-3
j_gene: TRBJ1-1
CDR3nt: TGTGCCAGCAGCGTCAGCTCGAACACTGAAGCTTTCTTT
CDR3aa: CASSVSSNTEAFF

d_gene: -
abundance: few
v_gene: TRBV4-3
j_gene: TRBJ2-1
CDR3nt: TGCGCCAGCAGCCAAGAATTTTCCGGAGGCTATGAGCAGTTCTTC
CDR3aa: CASSQEFSGGYEQFF

d_gene: TRBD1
abundance: -
v_gene: TRBV7-3
j_gene: TRBJ2-3
CDR3nt: TGTGCCAGCAGCGAGCCGGGACAGGGGACAGATACGCAGTATTTT
CDR3aa: CASSEPGQGTDTQYF

d_gene: TRBD1
abundance: -
v_gene: TRBV5-6
j_gene: TRBJ1-1
CDR3nt: TGTGCCAGCAGCAAGACAGGGAGGAACACTGAAGCTTTCTTT
CDR3aa: CASSKTGRNTEAFF

d_gene: -
abundance: -
v_gene: TRBV20-1
j_gene: TRBJ1-6
CDR3nt: TGCAGTGCTAGAGGTTTGGGGCAAGGTTCACCCCTCCACTTT
CDR3aa: CSARGLGQGSPLHF

d_gene: -
abundance: few
v_gene: TRBV7-2
j_gene: TRBJ1-6
CDR3nt: TGTGCCAGCGGCCGGAGCTCCTATAATTCACCCCTCCACTTT
CDR3aa: CASGRSSYNSPLHF

d_gene: TRBD2
abundance: -
v_gene: TRBV7-2
j_gene: TRBJ2-3
CDR3nt: TGTGCCAGCAGCTCCTGGGGGGGTGACGATACGCAGTATTTT
CDR3aa: CASSSWGGDDTQYF

d_gene: -
abundance: few
v_gene: TRBV7-2
j_gene: TRBJ2-1
CDR3nt: TGTGCCAGCAGCTTAATTGGGTGGAATGAGCAGTTCTTC
CDR3aa: CASSLIGWNEQFF

d_gene: TRBD2
abundance: -
v_gene: TRBV4-1
j_gene: TRBJ2-3
CDR3nt: TGCGCCAGCAGCCAAACCCCCTTGGGGGGGACAGATACGCAGTATTTT
CDR3aa: CASSQTPLGGTDTQYF

d_gene: -
abundance: -
v_gene: TRBV6-1
j_gene: TRBJ1-1
CDR3nt: TGTGCCAGCAGCCCCCCGGCAAGCACTGAAGCTTTCTTT
CDR3aa: CASSPPASTEAFF

d_gene: TRBD1
abundance: -
v_gene: TRBV11-3
j_gene: TRBJ2-2
CDR3nt: TGTGCCAGCGCGACAGGGGGAGGCGGGGAGCTGTTTTTT
CDR3aa: CASATGGGGELFF

d_gene: TRBD2
abundance: many
v_gene: TRBV12-3/TRBV12-4
j_gene: TRBJ2-5
CDR3nt: TGTGCCAGCAGTCCCGGGAGGGCCCAAGAGACCCAGTACTTC
CDR3aa: CASSPGRAQETQYF